This T cell receptor (beta chain) was sequenced in a study of cytotoxic CD8 clonotypes in ibrutinib-treated CLL. In the study overall: By median around 70 months, approximately twelve had progressed and around 15 stayed remitted; responses had been 2 complete and approximately 24 partial. Timing of response sample collection was a median roughly twelve months after treatment start, with a range of 6 to 36.

Trimming stripped 5 bases from V and 3 bases from J, with 11 bases between. There are 13 residues in the CDR3. CDR1 and CDR2 from the germline V gene are LNHDA and SQIVND (reference sequence). The table came from immunoSEQ multiplex PCR; TCRdb's copy has only in-frame clones and leaves some out. The sample shows under 45,000 clones, about 70% of them seen only once. Broader study findings: Clonality, elevated at ibrutinib response, dropped back toward baseline at progression.

This clone came up a few times. As yet, its antigen is unknown. The sequence was obtained from a human donor with chronic lymphocytic leukemia. The chain links TRBV19 to TRBJ2-7, with a tentative D call TRBD1 (6 bases). Sequenced here: PBMCs, sampled at disease progression, from a patient treated with ibrutinib. CDR3 amino acids: CASSPRTDYEQYF. The DNA of the CDR3 is TGTGCCAGTAGTCCCCGGACAGACTACGAGCAGTACTTC. The full variable domain, in which reference TRBV19 and TRBJ2-7 provide the parts outside the CDR3, is DGGITQSPKYLFRKEGQNVTLSCEQNLNHDAMYWYRQDPGQGLRLIYYSQIVNDFQKGDIAEGYSVSREKKESFPLTVTSAQKNPTAFYLCASSPRTDYEQYFGPGTRLTVT.